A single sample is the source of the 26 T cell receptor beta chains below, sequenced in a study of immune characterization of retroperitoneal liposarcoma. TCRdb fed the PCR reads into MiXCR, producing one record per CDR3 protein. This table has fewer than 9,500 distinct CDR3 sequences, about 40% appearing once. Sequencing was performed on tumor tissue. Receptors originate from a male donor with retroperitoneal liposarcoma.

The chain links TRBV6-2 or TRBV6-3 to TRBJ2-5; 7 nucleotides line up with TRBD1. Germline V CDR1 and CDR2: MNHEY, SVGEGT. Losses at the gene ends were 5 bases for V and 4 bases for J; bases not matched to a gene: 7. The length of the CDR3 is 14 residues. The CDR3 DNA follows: TGTGCCAGCAGTATCGGGACAGCGGTAGAGACCCAGTACTTC. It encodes CASSIGTAVETQYF.

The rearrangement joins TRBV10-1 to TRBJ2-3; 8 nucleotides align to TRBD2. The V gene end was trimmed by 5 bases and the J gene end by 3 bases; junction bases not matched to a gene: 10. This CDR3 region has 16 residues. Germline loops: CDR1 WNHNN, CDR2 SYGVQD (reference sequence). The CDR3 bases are TGCGCCAGCAGTCGCTCGGGAGGGTCGGGTACAGATACGCAGTATTTT. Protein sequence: CASSRSGGSGTDTQYF.

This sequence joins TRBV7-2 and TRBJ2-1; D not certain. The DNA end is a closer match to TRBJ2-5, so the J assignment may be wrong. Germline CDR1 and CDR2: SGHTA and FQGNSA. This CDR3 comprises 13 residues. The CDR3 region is CASSFEVQETQYF. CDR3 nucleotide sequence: TGTGCCAGCAGCTTCGAAGTACAAGAGACCCAGTACTTC.

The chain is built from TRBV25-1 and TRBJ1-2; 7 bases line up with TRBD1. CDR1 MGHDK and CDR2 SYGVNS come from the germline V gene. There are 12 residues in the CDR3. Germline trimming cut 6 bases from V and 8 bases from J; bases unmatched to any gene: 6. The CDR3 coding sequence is TGTGCCAGCAGGGGGACAGCGCAGGGCTACACCTTC. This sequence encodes CASRGTAQGYTF.

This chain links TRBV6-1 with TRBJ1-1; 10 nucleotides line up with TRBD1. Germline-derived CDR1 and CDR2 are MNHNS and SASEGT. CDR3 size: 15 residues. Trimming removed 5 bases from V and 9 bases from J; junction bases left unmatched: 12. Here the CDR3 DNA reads TGTGCCAGCAGTCCGAGGGGACAGGGGAATGAGAAAGCTTTCTTT. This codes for CASSPRGQGNEKAFF.

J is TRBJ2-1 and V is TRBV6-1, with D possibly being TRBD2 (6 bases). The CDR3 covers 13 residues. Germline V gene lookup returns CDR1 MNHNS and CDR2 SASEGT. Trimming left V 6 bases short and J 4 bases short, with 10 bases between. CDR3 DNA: TGTGCCAGCAGCCGGAGGGAGTACAATGAGCAGTTCTTC. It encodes CASSRREYNEQFF.

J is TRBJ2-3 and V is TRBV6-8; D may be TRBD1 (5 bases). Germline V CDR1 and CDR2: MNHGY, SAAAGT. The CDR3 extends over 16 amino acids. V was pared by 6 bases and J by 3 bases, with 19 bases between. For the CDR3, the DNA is TGTGCCAGCAGCGCTCAGGGCCACCAAGTGACAGATACGCAGTATTTT. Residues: CASSAQGHQVTDTQYF.

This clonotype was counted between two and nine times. The CDR3 here is CASLGTLPYEQFF. The DNA of the CDR3 is TGTGCCAGCCTCGGGACTTTACCCTACGAGCAGTTCTTC. The genes are TRBV27 and TRBJ2-1, with D tentatively TRBD2 (6 bases). CDR1 is MNHEY and CDR2 is SMNVEV in the germline V gene (reference sequence). The V gene lost 8 bases and the J gene lost 10 bases, with 18 bases spanning the gap. This CDR3 comprises 13 residues.

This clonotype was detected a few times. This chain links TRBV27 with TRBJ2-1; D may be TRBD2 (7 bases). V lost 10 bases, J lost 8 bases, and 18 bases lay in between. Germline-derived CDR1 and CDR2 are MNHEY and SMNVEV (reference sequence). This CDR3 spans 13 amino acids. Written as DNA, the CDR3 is TGTGCCACACGCGGGGGCACGGGGGATGAGCAGTTCTTC. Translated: CATRGGTGDEQFF.

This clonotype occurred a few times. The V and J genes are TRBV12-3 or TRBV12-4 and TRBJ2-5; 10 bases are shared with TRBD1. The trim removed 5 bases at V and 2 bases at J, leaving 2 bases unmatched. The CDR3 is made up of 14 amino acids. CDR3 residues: CASSAGQGQETQYF. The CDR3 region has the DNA TGTGCCAGCAGTGCGGGACAGGGGCAAGAGACCCAGTACTTC.

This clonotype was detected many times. CDR3: CASSLGLETAKETQFF. CDR3 in DNA: TGTGCCAGCAGCTTAGGCCTCGAAACAGCGAAAGAGACCCAGTTCTTC. The chain employs TRBV7-2 and TRBJ2-1; D gene unclear. V lost 1 base and J 13 bases, leaving 23 bases between the germline ends. The germline gives CDR1 SGHTA, CDR2 FQGNSA. The CDR3 totals 16 residues.

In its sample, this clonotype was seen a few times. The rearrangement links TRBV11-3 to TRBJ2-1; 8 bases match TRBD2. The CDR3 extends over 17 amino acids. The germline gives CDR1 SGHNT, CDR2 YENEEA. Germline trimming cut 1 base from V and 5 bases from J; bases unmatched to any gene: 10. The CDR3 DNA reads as TGTGCCAGCAGCTTAGGGCTAGCGGGTCTCCCGGACAATGAGCAGTTCTTC. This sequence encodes CASSLGLAGLPDNEQFF.

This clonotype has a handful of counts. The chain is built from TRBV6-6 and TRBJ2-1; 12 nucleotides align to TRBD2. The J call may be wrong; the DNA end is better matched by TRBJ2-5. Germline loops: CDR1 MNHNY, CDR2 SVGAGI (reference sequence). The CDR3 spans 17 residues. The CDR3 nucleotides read TGTGCCAGCAGTTACATCCTTCTAGCGGGGGGGCCAAAGACCCAGTACTTC. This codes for CASSYILLAGGPKTQYF.

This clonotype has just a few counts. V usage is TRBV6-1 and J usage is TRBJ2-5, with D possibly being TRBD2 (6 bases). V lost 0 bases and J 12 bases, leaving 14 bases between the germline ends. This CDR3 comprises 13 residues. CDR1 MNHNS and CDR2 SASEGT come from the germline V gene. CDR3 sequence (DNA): TGTGCCAGCAGTGAAGCGGCGGGACTGGCGGAGTACTTC. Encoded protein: CASSEAAGLAEYF.

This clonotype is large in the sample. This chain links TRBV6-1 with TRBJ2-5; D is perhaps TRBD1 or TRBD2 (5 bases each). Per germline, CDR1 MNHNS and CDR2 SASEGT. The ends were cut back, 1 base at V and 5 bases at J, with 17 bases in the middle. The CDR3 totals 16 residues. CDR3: CASSEGTGSWGETQYF. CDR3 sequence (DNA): TGTGCCAGCAGTGAAGGGACGGGGAGTTGGGGGGAGACCCAGTACTTC.

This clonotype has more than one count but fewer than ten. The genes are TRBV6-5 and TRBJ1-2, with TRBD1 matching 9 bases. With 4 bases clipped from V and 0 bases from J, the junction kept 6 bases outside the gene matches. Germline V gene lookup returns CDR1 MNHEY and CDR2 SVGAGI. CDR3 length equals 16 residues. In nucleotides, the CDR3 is TGTGCCAGCAGTTCGGGGACAGGGAGGACTAACTATGGCTACACCTTC. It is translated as CASSSGTGRTNYGYTF.

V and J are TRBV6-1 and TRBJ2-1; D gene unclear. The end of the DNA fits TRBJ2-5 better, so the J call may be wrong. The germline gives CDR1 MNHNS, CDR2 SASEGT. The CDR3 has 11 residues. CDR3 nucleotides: TGTGCCAGCAGCAGTCCGGGGACCCAGTACTTC. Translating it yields CASSSPGTQYF.

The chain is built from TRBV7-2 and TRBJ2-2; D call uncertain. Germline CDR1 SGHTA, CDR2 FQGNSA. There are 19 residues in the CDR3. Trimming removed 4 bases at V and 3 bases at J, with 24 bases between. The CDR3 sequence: CASSSAHGDDKIDTGELFF. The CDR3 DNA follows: TGTGCCAGCAGCTCCGCTCATGGAGATGACAAGATCGACACCGGGGAGCTGTTTTTT.

CDR3 protein: CASKQGLAANTGELFF. The CDR3 DNA sequence: TGTGCCAGCAAGCAGGGACTAGCGGCGAACACCGGGGAGCTGTTTTTT. The chain employs TRBV6-1 and TRBJ2-2; TRBD2 aligns across 11 bases. Trimming cost V 7 bases and J 0 bases; bases outside gene matches: 4. CDR3 length: 16 residues. Germline lookup yields CDR1 MNHNS and CDR2 SASEGT.

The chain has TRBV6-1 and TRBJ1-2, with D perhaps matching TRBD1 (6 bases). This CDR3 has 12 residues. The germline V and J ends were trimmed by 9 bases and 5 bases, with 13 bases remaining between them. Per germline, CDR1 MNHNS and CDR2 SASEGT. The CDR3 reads CASFTGPYGYTF. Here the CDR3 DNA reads TGTGCCAGTTTCACAGGGCCTTATGGCTACACCTTC.

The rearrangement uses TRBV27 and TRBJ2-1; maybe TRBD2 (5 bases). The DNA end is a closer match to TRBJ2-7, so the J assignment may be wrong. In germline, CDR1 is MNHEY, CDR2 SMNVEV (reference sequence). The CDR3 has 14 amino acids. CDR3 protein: CASSVAFSNYEQYF. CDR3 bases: TGTGCCAGCAGTGTAGCGTTCTCAAACTACGAGCAGTACTTC.

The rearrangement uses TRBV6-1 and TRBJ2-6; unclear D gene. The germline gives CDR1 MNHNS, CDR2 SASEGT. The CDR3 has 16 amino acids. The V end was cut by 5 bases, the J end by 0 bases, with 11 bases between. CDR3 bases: TGTGCCAGCAGTCACCCCGATGTCTCTGGGGCCAACGTCCTGACTTTC. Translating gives CASSHPDVSGANVLTF.

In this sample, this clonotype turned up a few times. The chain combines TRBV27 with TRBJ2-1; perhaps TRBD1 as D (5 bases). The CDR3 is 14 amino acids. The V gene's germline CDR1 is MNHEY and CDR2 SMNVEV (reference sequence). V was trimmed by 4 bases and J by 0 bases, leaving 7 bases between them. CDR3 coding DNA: TGTGCCAGCAGTTGGGGCAGCTCCTACAATGAGCAGTTCTTC. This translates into CASSWGSSYNEQFF.

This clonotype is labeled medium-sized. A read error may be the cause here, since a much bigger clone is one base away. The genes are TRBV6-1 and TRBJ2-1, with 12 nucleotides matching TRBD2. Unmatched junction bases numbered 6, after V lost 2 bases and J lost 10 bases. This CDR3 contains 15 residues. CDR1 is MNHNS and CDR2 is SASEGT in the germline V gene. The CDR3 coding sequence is TGTGCCAGCAGTGAACGACTAGCGGGAGCGTACGAGCAGTTCTTC. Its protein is CASSERLAGAYEQFF.

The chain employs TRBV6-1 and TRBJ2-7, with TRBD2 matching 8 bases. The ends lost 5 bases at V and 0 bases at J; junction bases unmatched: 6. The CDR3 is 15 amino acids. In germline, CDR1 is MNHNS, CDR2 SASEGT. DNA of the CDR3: TGTGCCAGCAGTCCTTCGGGACTAGGCTCCTACGAGCAGTACTTC. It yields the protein CASSPSGLGSYEQYF.

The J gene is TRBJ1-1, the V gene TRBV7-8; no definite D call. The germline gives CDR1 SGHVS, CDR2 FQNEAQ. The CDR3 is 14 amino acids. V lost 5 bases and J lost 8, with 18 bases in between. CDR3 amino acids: CASSRGGVAAEAFF. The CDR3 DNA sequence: TGTGCCAGCAGCCGAGGCGGAGTGGCGGCCGAAGCTTTCTTT. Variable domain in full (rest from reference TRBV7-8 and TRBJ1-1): GAGVSQSPRYKVAKRGQDVALRCDPISGHVSLFWYQQALGQGPEFLTYFQNEAQLDKSGLPSDRFFAERPEGSVSTLKIQRTQQEDSAVYLCASSRGGVAAEAFFGQGTRLTVV.